This T cell receptor beta chain was found in a study of OX40 agonist ivuxolimab in advanced cancers. As for the study in general: Patients were given ivuxolimab, an antibody that agonizes OX40 (CD134).

Profiling relied on immunoSEQ multiplex PCR, and the TCRdb table lists in-frame clones only, not all of them. The sample carries around 33,000 clones, around four fifths recorded once. Material: CD4+ or CD8+ T cells sorted from blood, obtained in a trial of the OX40 agonist ivuxolimab. The source is an adult with an advanced solid tumor such as melanoma, head and neck, liver or kidney cancer.

The chain's CDR3 is CASSGYSGGAYNEQFF. For the CDR3, the DNA is TGTGCCAGCAGCGGGTATAGCGGGGGGGCCTACAATGAGCAGTTCTTC. This chain joins TRBV5-4 and TRBJ2-1, with 11 nucleotides matching TRBD2. The CDR3 has 16 amino acids. Per the germline V gene, CDR1 is SGHNT and CDR2 is YYREEE (reference sequence). After removal of 4 bases from V and 2 bases from J, the junction contained 5 bases not matched to a gene.